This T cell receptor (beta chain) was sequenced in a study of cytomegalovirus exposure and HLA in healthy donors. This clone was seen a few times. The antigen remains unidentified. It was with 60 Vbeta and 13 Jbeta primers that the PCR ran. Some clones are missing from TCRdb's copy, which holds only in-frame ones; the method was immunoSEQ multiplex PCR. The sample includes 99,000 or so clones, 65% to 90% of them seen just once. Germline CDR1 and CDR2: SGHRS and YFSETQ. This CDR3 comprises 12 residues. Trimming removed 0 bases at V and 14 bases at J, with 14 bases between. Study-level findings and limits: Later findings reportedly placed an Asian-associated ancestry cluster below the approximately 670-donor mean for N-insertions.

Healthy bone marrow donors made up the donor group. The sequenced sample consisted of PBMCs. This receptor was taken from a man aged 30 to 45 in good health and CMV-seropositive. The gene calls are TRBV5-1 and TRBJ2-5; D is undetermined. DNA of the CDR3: TGCGCCAGCAGCTTGGATGGCTTCAATCCTTACTTC. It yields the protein CASSLDGFNPYF.